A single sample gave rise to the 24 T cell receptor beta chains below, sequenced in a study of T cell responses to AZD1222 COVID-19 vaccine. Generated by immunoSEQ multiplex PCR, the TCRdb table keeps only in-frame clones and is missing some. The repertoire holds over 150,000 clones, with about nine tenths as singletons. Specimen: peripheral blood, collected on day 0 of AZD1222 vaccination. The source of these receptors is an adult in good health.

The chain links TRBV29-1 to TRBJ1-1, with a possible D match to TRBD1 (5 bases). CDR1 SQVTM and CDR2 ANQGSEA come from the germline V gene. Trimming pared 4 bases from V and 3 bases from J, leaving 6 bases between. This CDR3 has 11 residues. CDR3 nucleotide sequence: TGCAGCGTTGTAGGGGACACTGAAGCTTTCTTT. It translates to CSVVGDTEAFF.

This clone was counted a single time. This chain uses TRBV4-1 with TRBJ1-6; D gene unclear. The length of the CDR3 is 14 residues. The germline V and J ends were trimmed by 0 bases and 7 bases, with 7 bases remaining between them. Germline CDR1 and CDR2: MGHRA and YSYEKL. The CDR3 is CASSQEWVNSPLHF. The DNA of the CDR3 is TGCGCCAGCAGCCAAGAGTGGGTGAATTCACCCCTCCACTTT.

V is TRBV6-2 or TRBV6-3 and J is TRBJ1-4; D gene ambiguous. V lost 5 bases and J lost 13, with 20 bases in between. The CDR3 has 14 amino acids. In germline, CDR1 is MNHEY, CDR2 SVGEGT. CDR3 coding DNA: TGTGCCAGCAGTGACCCGAGGGTACCGACCAGACTGTTTTTT. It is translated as CASSDPRVPTRLFF.

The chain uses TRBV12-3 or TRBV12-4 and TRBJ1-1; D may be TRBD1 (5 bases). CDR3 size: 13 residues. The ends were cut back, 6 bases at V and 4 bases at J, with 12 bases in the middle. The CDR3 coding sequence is TGTGCCAGCAGAAAAACGCAGGGCACTGAAGCTTTCTTT. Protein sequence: CASRKTQGTEAFF.

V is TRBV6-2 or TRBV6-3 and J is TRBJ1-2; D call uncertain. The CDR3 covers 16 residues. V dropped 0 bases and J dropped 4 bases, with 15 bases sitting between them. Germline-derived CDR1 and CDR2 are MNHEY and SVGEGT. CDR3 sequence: CASSYSLSDKFYGYTF. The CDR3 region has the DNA TGTGCCAGCAGTTACTCCCTCTCAGACAAATTCTATGGCTACACCTTC.

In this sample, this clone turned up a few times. CDR3 nucleotide sequence: TGTGCCAGCAGTAGACAGGGGAGAAACACTGAAGCTTTCTTT. Translating gives CASSRQGRNTEAFF. The chain carries TRBV6-2 or TRBV6-3 and TRBJ1-1; 8 bases are shared with TRBD1. The CDR3 runs 14 residues. The germline gives CDR1 MNHEY, CDR2 SVGEGT. V was clipped by 5 bases and J by 2 bases; unmatched bases: 4.

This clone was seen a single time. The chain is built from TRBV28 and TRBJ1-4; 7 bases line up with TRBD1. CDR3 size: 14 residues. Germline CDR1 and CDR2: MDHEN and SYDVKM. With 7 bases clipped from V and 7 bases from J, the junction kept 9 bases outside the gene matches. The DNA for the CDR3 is TGTGCCAGCATCCAGGGGGGGGCTGGTGAAAAACTGTTTTTT. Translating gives CASIQGGAGEKLFF.

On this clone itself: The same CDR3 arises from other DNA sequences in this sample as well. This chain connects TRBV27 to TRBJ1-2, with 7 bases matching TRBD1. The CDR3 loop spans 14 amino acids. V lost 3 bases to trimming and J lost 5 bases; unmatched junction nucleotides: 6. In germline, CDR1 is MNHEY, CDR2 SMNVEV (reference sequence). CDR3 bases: TGTGCCAGCAGTTTCGGGGGACAGCCATATGGCTACACCTTC. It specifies CASSFGGQPYGYTF.

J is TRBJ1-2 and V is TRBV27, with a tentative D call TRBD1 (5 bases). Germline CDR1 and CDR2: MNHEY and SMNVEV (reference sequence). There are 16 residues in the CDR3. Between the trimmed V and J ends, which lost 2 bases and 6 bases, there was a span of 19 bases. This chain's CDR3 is CASSLIPADSLHGYTF. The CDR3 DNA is TGTGCCAGCAGTTTAATCCCCGCTGACAGCCTGCATGGCTACACCTTC.

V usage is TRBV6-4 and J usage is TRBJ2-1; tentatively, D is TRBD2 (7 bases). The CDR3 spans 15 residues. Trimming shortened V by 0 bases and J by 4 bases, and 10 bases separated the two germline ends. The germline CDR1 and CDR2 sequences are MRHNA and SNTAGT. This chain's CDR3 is CASSDSGGTYNEQFF. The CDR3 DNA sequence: TGTGCCAGCAGTGACTCGGGGGGGACATACAATGAGCAGTTCTTC.

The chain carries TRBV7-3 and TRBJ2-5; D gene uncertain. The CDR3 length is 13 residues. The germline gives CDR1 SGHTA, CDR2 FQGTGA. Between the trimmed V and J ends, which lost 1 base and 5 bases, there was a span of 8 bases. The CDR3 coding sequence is TGTGCCAGCAGCTTAAGGCAATGGGAGACCCAGTACTTC. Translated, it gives CASSLRQWETQYF.

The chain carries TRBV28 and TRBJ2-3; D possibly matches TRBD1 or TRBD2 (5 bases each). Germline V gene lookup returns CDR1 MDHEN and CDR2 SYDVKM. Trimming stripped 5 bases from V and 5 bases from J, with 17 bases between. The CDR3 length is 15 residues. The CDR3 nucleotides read TGTGCCAGCAGTGAACCGGGACCGCGCAGAGATACGCAGTATTTT. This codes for CASSEPGPRRDTQYF.

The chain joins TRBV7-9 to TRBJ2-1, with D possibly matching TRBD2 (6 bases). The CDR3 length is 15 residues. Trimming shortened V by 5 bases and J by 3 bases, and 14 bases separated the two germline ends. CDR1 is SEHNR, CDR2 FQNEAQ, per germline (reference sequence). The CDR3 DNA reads TGTGCCAGCAGCATCCAGACTAGGGTCTACAATGAGCAGTTCTTC. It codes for CASSIQTRVYNEQFF.

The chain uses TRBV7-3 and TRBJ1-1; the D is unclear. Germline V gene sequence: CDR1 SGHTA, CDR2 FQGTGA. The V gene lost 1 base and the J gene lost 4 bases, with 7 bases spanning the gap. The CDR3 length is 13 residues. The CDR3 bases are TGTGCCAGCAGCTTAAAACCGAGCACTGAAGCTTTCTTT. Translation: CASSLKPSTEAFF.

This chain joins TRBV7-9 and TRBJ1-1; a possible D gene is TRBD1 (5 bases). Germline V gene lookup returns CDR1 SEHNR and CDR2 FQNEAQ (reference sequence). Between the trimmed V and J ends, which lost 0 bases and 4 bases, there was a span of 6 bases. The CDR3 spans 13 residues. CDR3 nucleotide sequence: TGTGCCAGCAGCTTAGCTCAGGGCACTGAAGCTTTCTTT. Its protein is CASSLAQGTEAFF.

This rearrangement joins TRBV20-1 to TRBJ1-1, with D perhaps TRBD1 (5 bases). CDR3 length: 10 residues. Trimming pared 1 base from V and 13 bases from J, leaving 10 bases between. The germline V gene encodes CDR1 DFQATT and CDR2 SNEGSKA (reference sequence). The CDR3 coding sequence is TGCAGTGCTAGAGCAGGGAAGCTTTTCTTT. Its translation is CSARAGKLFF.

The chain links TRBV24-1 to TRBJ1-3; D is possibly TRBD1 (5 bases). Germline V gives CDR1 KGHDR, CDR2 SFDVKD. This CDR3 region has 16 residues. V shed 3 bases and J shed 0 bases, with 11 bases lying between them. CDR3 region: CATSDGDGSSGNTIYF. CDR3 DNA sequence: TGTGCCACCAGTGATGGGGACGGTAGCTCTGGAAACACCATATATTTT.

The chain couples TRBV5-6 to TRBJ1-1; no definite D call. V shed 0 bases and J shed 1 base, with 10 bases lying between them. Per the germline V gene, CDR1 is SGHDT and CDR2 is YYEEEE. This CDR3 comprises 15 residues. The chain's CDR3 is CASSLGARANTEAFF. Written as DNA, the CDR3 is TGTGCCAGCAGCTTGGGGGCGCGGGCGAACACTGAAGCTTTCTTT. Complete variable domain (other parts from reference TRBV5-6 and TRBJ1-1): DAGVTQSPTHLIKTRGQQVTLRCSPKSGHDTVSWYQQALGQGPQFIFQYYEEEERQRGNFPDRFSGHQFPNYSSELNVNALLLGDSALYLCASSLGARANTEAFFGQGTRLTVV.

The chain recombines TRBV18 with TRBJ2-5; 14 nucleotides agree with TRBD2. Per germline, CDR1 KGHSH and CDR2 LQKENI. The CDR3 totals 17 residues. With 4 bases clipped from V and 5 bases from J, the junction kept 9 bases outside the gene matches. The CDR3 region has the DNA TGTGCCAGCTCACGCGGGACTAGCGGGAGCCTTCGGGAGACCCAGTACTTC. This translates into CASSRGTSGSLRETQYF.

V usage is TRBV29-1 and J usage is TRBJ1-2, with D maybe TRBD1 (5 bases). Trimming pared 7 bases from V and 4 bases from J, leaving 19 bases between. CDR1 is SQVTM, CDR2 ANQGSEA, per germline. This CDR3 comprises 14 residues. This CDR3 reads CSALTRQGSYGYTF. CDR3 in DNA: TGCAGCGCTCTGACGCGGCAGGGAAGCTATGGCTACACCTTC.

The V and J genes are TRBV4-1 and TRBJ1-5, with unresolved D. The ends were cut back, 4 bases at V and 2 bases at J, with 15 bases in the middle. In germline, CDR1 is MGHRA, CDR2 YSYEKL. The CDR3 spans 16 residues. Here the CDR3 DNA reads TGCGCCAGCAGCCCACTGTCCACGCGAGGCAATCAGCCCCAGCATTTT. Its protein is CASSPLSTRGNQPQHF.

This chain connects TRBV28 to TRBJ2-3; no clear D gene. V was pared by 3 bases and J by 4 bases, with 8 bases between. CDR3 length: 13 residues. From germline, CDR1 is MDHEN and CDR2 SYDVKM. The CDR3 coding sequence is TGTGCCAGCAGTTTGGCCCGACCAGATACGCAGTATTTT. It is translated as CASSLARPDTQYF.

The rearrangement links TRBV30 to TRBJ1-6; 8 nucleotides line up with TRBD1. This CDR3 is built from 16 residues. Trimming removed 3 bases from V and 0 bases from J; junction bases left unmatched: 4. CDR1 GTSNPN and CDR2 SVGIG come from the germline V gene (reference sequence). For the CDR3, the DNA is TGTGCCTGGAGATACAGGGGGAGCTCCTATAATTCACCCCTCCACTTT. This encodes CAWRYRGSSYNSPLHF.

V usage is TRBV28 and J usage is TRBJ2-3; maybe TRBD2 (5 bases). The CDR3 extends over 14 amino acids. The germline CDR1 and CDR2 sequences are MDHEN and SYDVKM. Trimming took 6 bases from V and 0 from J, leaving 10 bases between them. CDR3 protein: CASRREGSTDTQYF. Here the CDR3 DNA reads TGTGCCAGCAGGAGAGAGGGCAGCACAGATACGCAGTATTTT.